Each of the 5 T cell receptor beta chains below was sequenced from the same sample in a study of blood T cell repertoires in COVID-19. The protocol was immunoSEQ multiplex PCR, while the TCRdb copy is restricted to in-frame clones and leaves out a portion. Of 50,000 to 70,000 clones listed, more than 60% were seen once; the top ten hold around 5%. Sequencing was performed on peripheral blood. All receptors derive from a human donor in a cohort sampled during active COVID-19.

The CDR3 DNA is TGCGCCAGCAGCCAAGAACCGGGACTAGCGTCCGAGCAGTACTTC. Translated, it gives CASSQEPGLASEQYF. The chain uses TRBV4-1 and TRBJ2-7; 10 bases match TRBD2. V lost 0 bases to trimming and J lost 6 bases; unmatched junction nucleotides: 5. Germline lookup yields CDR1 MGHRA and CDR2 YSYEKL. The CDR3 spans 15 residues.

The chain has TRBV18 and TRBJ2-4; the match to TRBD1 covers 8 bases. Germline CDR1 and CDR2: KGHSH and LQKENI. The V segment lost 8 bases and the J segment 6 bases; nucleotides outside the gene matches: 18. This CDR3 spans 17 amino acids. The CDR3 reads CASTLPSTGASSNIQYF. The CDR3 bases are TGTGCCAGCACTTTACCCTCGACAGGGGCAAGCTCAAACATTCAGTACTTC. Combining the CDR3 with reference TRBV18 and TRBJ2-4 gives the whole variable domain NAGVMQNPRHLVRRRGQEARLRCSPMKGHSHVYWYRQLPEEGLKFMVYLQKENIIDESGMPKERFSAEFPKEGPSILRIQQVVRGDSAAYFCASTLPSTGASSNIQYFGAGTRLSVL.

V gene TRBV6-2 or TRBV6-3 combines with J gene TRBJ2-7, with TRBD2 as a possible D gene (6 bases). This CDR3 has 15 amino acids. V was shortened by 2 bases and J by 0 bases, with 11 bases between the two germline ends. Per germline, CDR1 MNHEY and CDR2 SVGEGT. This CDR3 is CASSYRAGSSYEQYF. The CDR3 DNA reads as TGTGCCAGCAGTTACCGCGCGGGGAGCTCCTACGAGCAGTACTTC.

The CDR3 is CASSLESNQETQYF. The CDR3 bases are TGTGCCAGCAGCCTCGAGTCTAACCAAGAGACCCAGTACTTC. The chain links TRBV5-6 to TRBJ2-5, with D unclear. Germline CDR1 reads SGHDT; CDR2 reads YYEEEE. The CDR3 sequence is 14 residues long. Trimming took 4 bases from V and 0 from J, leaving 10 bases between them.

V usage is TRBV28 and J usage is TRBJ2-5; 8 bases line up with TRBD1. The CDR3 spans 15 residues. Germline V CDR1 and CDR2: MDHEN, SYDVKM. With V trimmed by 3 bases and J by 4 bases, 7 bases remained unmatched. CDR3: CASSLTQGAIETQYF. The CDR3 coding sequence is TGTGCCAGCAGTTTGACGCAGGGGGCTATAGAGACCCAGTACTTC.